A single sample gave rise to the 21 T cell receptor beta chains below, sequenced in a study of shared clonotypes between healthy human individuals. Only CD45RO-negative cells positively selected for CCR7 counted as naive CD8 cells, so terminally differentiated effector memory CD45RA+ cells were excluded. Measured with immunoSEQ multiplex PCR; TCRdb has only the in-frame clones, and not every one. The sample has around 1.9 million clones; under 95% are singletons. Sequencing was done on a sample of naive CD8+ T cells from PBMCs. Receptor source: a man younger than 35 in good health. Some clones in this sample may be carry-over from other donors' samples.

This chain uses TRBV5-1 with TRBJ2-7; D assignment may be TRBD1 or TRBD2 (6 bases each). V dropped 4 bases and J dropped 4 bases, with 15 bases sitting between them. The germline gives CDR1 SGHRS, CDR2 YFSETQ. CDR3 length: 14 amino acids. As DNA, the CDR3 is TGCGCCAGCAGCATCGGACAGACTAGATACGAGCAGTACTTC. Translation gives CASSIGQTRYEQYF.

The chain joins TRBV10-2 to TRBJ2-2; no firm D call. Germline loops: CDR1 WSHSY, CDR2 SAAADI. This CDR3 is built from 12 residues. V lost 5 bases and J 3 bases, leaving 4 bases between the germline ends. DNA of the CDR3: TGCGCCAGCAGTAGGGACACCGGGGAGCTGTTTTTT. This codes for CASSRDTGELFF.

The CDR3 here is CASSEWGRTDTQYF. In DNA, the CDR3 is TGTGCCAGCAGTGAATGGGGCCGCACAGATACGCAGTATTTT. V usage is TRBV25-1 and J usage is TRBJ2-3, with D perhaps TRBD1 (5 bases). V lost 1 base to trimming and J lost 1 base, with 6 bases between them. This CDR3 is built from 14 residues. Germline values: CDR1 MGHDK, CDR2 SYGVNS.

This rearrangement joins TRBV27 to TRBJ2-7; tentatively, D is TRBD2 (9 bases). Germline V CDR1 and CDR2: MNHEY, SMNVEV (reference sequence). The CDR3 covers 18 residues. V was clipped by 9 bases and J by 4 bases, with 31 bases between them. DNA for the CDR3: TGTGCCAGTTATACCCGGACAGGGAGAAGCGGGGGGAAATACGAGCAGTACTTC. The encoded protein is CASYTRTGRSGGKYEQYF.

The rearrangement joins TRBV10-3 to TRBJ2-5; D might be TRBD2 (5 bases). The CDR3 has 16 residues. Deletions cut 2 bases from V and 4 bases from J, with 17 bases between. The germline gives CDR1 ENHRY, CDR2 SYGVKD. CDR3 DNA: TGTGCCATCAGTGAGCCCCTAGTAGGAGAGGGAGAGACCCAGTACTTC. Its protein is CAISEPLVGEGETQYF.

This CDR3 reads CASSLLRELNQPQHF. For the CDR3, the DNA is TGTGCCAGCAGTCTCCTACGTGAGCTTAATCAGCCCCAGCATTTT. V usage is TRBV28 and J usage is TRBJ1-5; no clear D. The CDR3 extends over 15 amino acids. Germline-derived CDR1 and CDR2 are MDHEN and SYDVKM. Trimming took 5 bases from V and 4 from J, leaving 15 bases between them.

V is TRBV7-8 and J is TRBJ2-3; 13 bases match TRBD2. After removal of 5 bases from V and 4 bases from J, the junction contained 12 bases not matched to a gene. The CDR3 length is 18 residues. Germline CDR1 is SGHVS and CDR2 is FQNEAQ. The CDR3, as DNA: TGTGCCAGCAGCACCGGACTAGCGGGAGCGTTCCTCCCAGATACGCAGTATTTT. It specifies CASSTGLAGAFLPDTQYF.

The chain recombines TRBV25-1 with TRBJ1-4, with D perhaps TRBD1 (5 bases). From germline, CDR1 is MGHDK and CDR2 SYGVNS. V lost 5 bases and J lost 5, with 12 bases in between. This CDR3 has 14 residues. The CDR3 loop is CASSRGRLNEKLFF. CDR3 nucleotides: TGTGCCAGCAGTAGGGGCAGGCTCAATGAAAAACTGTTTTTT. Together with reference TRBV25-1 and TRBJ1-4, the CDR3 gives the full variable domain: EADIYQTPRYLVIGTGKKITLECSQTMGHDKMYWYQQDPGMELHLIHYSYGVNSTEKGDLSSESTVSRIRTEHFPLTLESARPSHTSQYLCASSRGRLNEKLFFGSGTQLSVL.

There are a few counts of this clone. The chain employs TRBV6-5 and TRBJ1-1; D call uncertain. Germline CDR1 MNHEY, CDR2 SVGAGI. Trimming shortened V by 6 bases and J by 3 bases, and 11 bases separated the two germline ends. CDR3 length: 13 residues. The CDR3 reads CASSSDSYTEAFF. In DNA, the CDR3 is TGTGCCAGCAGCTCCGATTCGTACACTGAAGCTTTCTTT.

The genes are TRBV29-1 and TRBJ1-2; D is uncertain. Germline V gene data show CDR1 as SQVTM and CDR2 as ANQGSEA. Trimming took 0 bases from V and 7 from J, leaving 15 bases between them. The length of the CDR3 is 14 residues. Here the CDR3 reads CSVEEPGTRSGYTF. In DNA form, the CDR3 reads TGCAGCGTTGAAGAGCCGGGTACTAGGAGTGGCTACACCTTC.

This clone was counted between two and nine times. The same CDR3 arises from other DNA sequences in this sample as well. The rearrangement uses TRBV10-2 and TRBJ1-1; 8 positions agree with TRBD1. The CDR3 sequence is 13 residues long. V was clipped by 6 bases and J by 5 bases; unmatched bases: 5. Germline V gene data show CDR1 as WSHSY and CDR2 as SAAADI. The CDR3 sequence is CASRDRGGTEAFF. The CDR3 DNA sequence: TGCGCCAGCAGAGACAGGGGTGGTACTGAAGCTTTCTTT.

This sequence joins TRBV28 and TRBJ1-2; D ambiguous. The CDR3 runs to 12 residues. CDR1 and CDR2 (germline): MDHEN, SYDVKM. V lost 5 bases to trimming and J lost 7 bases, with 11 bases between them. The CDR3 here is CASSVTLGGYTF. The CDR3 coding sequence is TGTGCCAGCAGTGTCACTCTGGGTGGCTACACCTTC.

The chain links TRBV28 to TRBJ1-5, with 8 positions matching TRBD1. With V trimmed by 6 bases and J by 3 bases, 4 bases remained unmatched. CDR1 and CDR2 (germline): MDHEN, SYDVKM. The CDR3 has 14 amino acids. The CDR3 region has the DNA TGTGCCAGCAGGTCAGGGGGCACCAATCAGCCCCAGCATTTT. This encodes CASRSGGTNQPQHF.

V usage is TRBV6-5 and J usage is TRBJ2-1, with D perhaps TRBD2 (5 bases). Trimming took 2 bases from V and 6 from J, leaving 11 bases between them. This CDR3 is built from 14 residues. Germline CDR1 MNHEY, CDR2 SVGAGI. CDR3 protein: CASSYREGTNEQFF. The CDR3, as DNA: TGTGCCAGCAGTTACCGGGAAGGTACCAATGAGCAGTTCTTC.

This sequence joins TRBV5-1 and TRBJ2-7; maybe TRBD2 (5 bases). Germline CDR1 is SGHRS and CDR2 is YFSETQ. The CDR3 is 17 residues long. V lost 1 base and J 3 bases, leaving 20 bases between the germline ends. This chain's CDR3 is CASSLSFLGVENYEQYF. Written as DNA, the CDR3 is TGCGCCAGCAGCTTGAGTTTCTTGGGAGTGGAAAACTACGAGCAGTACTTC. Using reference TRBV5-1 and TRBJ2-7 for the parts outside the CDR3, the full variable domain is KAGVTQTPRYLIKTRGQQVTLSCSPISGHRSVSWYQQTPGQGLQFLFEYFSETQRNKGNFPGRFSGRQFSNSRSEMNVSTLELGDSALYLCASSLSFLGVENYEQYFGPGTRLTVT.

The chain recombines TRBV10-3 with TRBJ1-2, with a tentative D call TRBD1 (5 bases). V was pared by 4 bases and J by 3 bases, with 15 bases between. The CDR3 covers 15 residues. Germline lookup yields CDR1 ENHRY and CDR2 SYGVKD. The DNA of the CDR3 is TGTGCCATCAGTGGTACCCAGGGTAGGGACTATGGCTACACCTTC. Amino acid sequence: CAISGTQGRDYGYTF.

The gene calls are TRBV9 and TRBJ2-7; D ambiguous. The germline V gene has CDR1 SGDLS and CDR2 YYNGEE. The CDR3 loop spans 15 amino acids. Trimming removed 1 base at V and 0 bases at J, with 11 bases between. The DNA for the CDR3 is TGTGCCAGCAGCGTATCTTACTCCTTCTCCTACGAGCAGTACTTC. This gives the protein CASSVSYSFSYEQYF.

The rearrangement uses TRBV12-2 and TRBJ2-7. TRBV12-2 is shown as a pseudogene. The CDR3 loop spans 15 amino acids. The CDR3 protein is CASRLESGRPYEQYF. The CDR3 DNA reads as TGTGCAAGTCGCTTAGAGTCGGGGCGGCCCTACGAGCAGTACTTC.

The chain joins TRBV5-6 to TRBJ2-5; D gene uncertain. Trimming took 3 bases from V and 1 from J, leaving 7 bases between them. This CDR3 region has 13 residues. Germline V gives CDR1 SGHDT, CDR2 YYEEEE. CDR3 residues: CASSSEFQETQYF. The CDR3 region has the DNA TGTGCCAGCAGCTCAGAATTCCAAGAGACCCAGTACTTC.

The chain links TRBV7-9 to TRBJ2-3; no clear D. The CDR3 runs to 16 residues. V lost 5 bases to trimming and J lost 4 bases, with 19 bases between them. The V gene's germline CDR1 is SEHNR and CDR2 FQNEAQ (reference sequence). CDR3 in DNA: TGTGCCAGCAGCGGGCCGGGCCCGAAAACCCCAGATACGCAGTATTTT. Its protein product is CASSGPGPKTPDTQYF.

The V and J genes are TRBV19 and TRBJ1-5; tentative D call: TRBD1 (6 bases). CDR3 length: 17 residues. V was cut by 2 bases and J by 4 bases, with 18 bases left in between. Looked up from germline, CDR1 is LNHDA and CDR2 is SQIVND (reference sequence). CDR3 coding DNA: TGTGCCAGTAGTATAATTCCGGACAGTCCCGCGAATCAGCCCCAGCATTTT. It encodes CASSIIPDSPANQPQHF.